The present entry profiles one TCR beta chain with its context. The source of the sample is a study of blood T cell repertoires in COVID-19. The protocol was immunoSEQ multiplex PCR, while the TCRdb copy is restricted to in-frame clones and leaves out a portion. The repertoire holds 200,000 to 300,000 clones, with roughly 89% as singletons. The study drew participants aged about 18 to 90 years from 24 US areas. Which cohort a participant joined came from the clinical history participants gave. The junction had 1 base not matched to a gene; V was cut back by 3 bases and J by 5 bases. Looked up from germline, CDR1 is SGHAT and CDR2 is FQNNGV. This CDR3 is built from 13 residues.

This clonotype was sampled from a woman aged 30 to 39 with acute COVID-19. The specimen was PBMCs or T cells enriched from blood (not recorded which). The chain uses TRBV11-2 and TRBJ2-1; 7 bases are shared with TRBD1. Here the CDR3 reads CASSLTGNNEQFF. DNA for the CDR3: TGTGCCAGCAGCTTGACAGGGAACAATGAGCAGTTCTTC.